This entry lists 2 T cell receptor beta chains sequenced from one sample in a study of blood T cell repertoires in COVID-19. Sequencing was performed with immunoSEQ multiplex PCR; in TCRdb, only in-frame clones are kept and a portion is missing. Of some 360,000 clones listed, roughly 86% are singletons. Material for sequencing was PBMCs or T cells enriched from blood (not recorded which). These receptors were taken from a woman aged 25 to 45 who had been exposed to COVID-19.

DNA of the CDR3: TGTGCCAGTATGAGGCGGAATAATTCACCCCTCCACTTT. Residues: CASMRRNNSPLHF. V gene TRBV19 combines with J gene TRBJ1-6; no firm D call. Trimming removed 7 bases at V and 5 bases at J, with 9 bases between. CDR3 size: 13 residues. Germline V gene data show CDR1 as LNHDA and CDR2 as SQIVND (reference sequence). Using reference TRBV19 and TRBJ1-6 for the parts outside the CDR3, the full variable domain is DGGITQSPKYLFRKEGQNVTLSCEQNLNHDAMYWYRQDPGQGLRLIYYSQIVNDFQKGDIAEGYSVSREKKESFPLTVTSAQKNPTAFYLCASMRRNNSPLHFGNGTRLTVT.

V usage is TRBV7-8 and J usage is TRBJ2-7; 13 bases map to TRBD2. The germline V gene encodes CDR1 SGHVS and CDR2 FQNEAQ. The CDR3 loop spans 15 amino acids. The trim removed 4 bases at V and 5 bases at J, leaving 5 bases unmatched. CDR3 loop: CASSSGLAGSDEQYF. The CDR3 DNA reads TGTGCCAGCAGCTCGGGACTAGCGGGAAGCGACGAGCAGTACTTC.